Following are 17 T cell receptor beta chains from one sample sequenced in a study of cytomegalovirus exposure and HLA in healthy donors. Primers for the PCR totalled 60 Vbeta and 13 Jbeta. TCRdb keeps only in-frame clones here, not all; method: immunoSEQ multiplex PCR. The sample includes around 110,000 clones, 9.5% seen only once; the top ten take less than 4%. Sequences were obtained from PBMCs. The receptors were sampled from a man aged 30-40 years in good health and CMV-seronegative.

This clone has a handful of counts. The chain couples TRBV28 to TRBJ1-2, with D possibly TRBD1 on 5 matching bases. The CDR3 runs to 14 residues. V was clipped by 3 bases and J by 2 bases, with 10 bases between them. Germline values: CDR1 MDHEN, CDR2 SYDVKM. CDR3 protein: CASSFSSGNYGYTF. The CDR3 DNA reads as TGTGCCAGCAGTTTTTCATCAGGGAACTATGGCTACACCTTC.

The V and J genes are TRBV10-2 and TRBJ1-2, with 8 bases that match TRBD1. The CDR3 loop spans 13 amino acids. Trimming cost V 6 bases and J 6 bases; bases outside gene matches: 6. Germline CDR1 WSHSY, CDR2 SAAADI. This chain's CDR3 is CASRLTGDNGYTF. DNA for the CDR3: TGCGCCAGCAGACTGACAGGGGATAATGGCTACACCTTC.

This clone has just a few counts. This chain links TRBV4-1 with TRBJ1-2; 8 nucleotides agree with TRBD1. This CDR3 has 14 residues. The germline V gene has CDR1 MGHRA and CDR2 YSYEKL. Unmatched junction bases numbered 7, after V lost 4 bases and J lost 6 bases. The CDR3 nucleotides are TGCGCCAGCAGCCCCCGACAGGGGCCGGATGGCTACACCTTC. Its protein is CASSPRQGPDGYTF.

This clone was observed a few times. CDR3 protein: CASSPDRVPDTQYF. CDR3 DNA: TGTGCCAGCAGCCCAGACAGGGTCCCAGATACGCAGTATTTT. The chain combines TRBV5-5 with TRBJ2-3; 7 nucleotides agree with TRBD1. Per the germline V gene, CDR1 is SGHKS and CDR2 is YYEKEE (reference sequence). Germline trimming cut 4 bases from V and 4 bases from J; bases unmatched to any gene: 6. The CDR3 spans 14 residues.

The V gene is TRBV28, the J gene TRBJ1-1; D is undetermined. The CDR3 is 13 amino acids. Germline CDR1 is MDHEN and CDR2 is SYDVKM. V lost 6 bases, J lost 6 bases, and 14 bases lay in between. In nucleotides, the CDR3 is TGTGCCAGCAGCCCGGTCCTACCCCCTGAAGCTTTCTTT. Its translation: CASSPVLPPEAFF. Using reference TRBV28 and TRBJ1-1 for the parts outside the CDR3, the full variable domain is DVKVTQSSRYLVKRTGEKVFLECVQDMDHENMFWYRQDPGLGLRLIYFSYDVKMKEKGDIPEGYSVSREKKERFSLILESASTNQTSMYLCASSPVLPPEAFFGQGTRLTVV.

V usage is TRBV5-1 and J usage is TRBJ1-4; 7 bases fit TRBD1. Germline V lookup: CDR1 SGHRS, CDR2 YFSETQ. The junction had 9 bases not matched to a gene; V was cut back by 4 bases and J by 3 bases. There are 16 residues in the CDR3. DNA of the CDR3: TGCGCCAGCAGCGAAATACCGGGACAGCCTAATGAAAAACTGTTTTTT. It encodes CASSEIPGQPNEKLFF.

This clone was counted a few times. The gene calls are TRBV7-2 and TRBJ2-5; unclear D gene. Germline V CDR1 and CDR2: SGHTA, FQGNSA. V lost 5 bases and J 2 bases, leaving 9 bases between the germline ends. The CDR3 has 13 residues. The CDR3 DNA sequence: TGTGCCAGCAGCCGACAAGGACAAGAGACCCAGTACTTC. Encoded protein: CASSRQGQETQYF.

Points on this clone: The sample holds other DNA sequences that translate to the same CDR3. The chain is built from TRBV27 and TRBJ1-2; weak D call: TRBD1 (6 bases). The length of the CDR3 is 13 residues. Trimming stripped 2 bases from V and 2 bases from J, with 6 bases between. Germline assignment: CDR1 MNHEY and CDR2 SMNVEV (reference sequence). The CDR3 bases are TGTGCCAGCAGTTTAAGGGGGAACTATGGCTACACCTTC. It codes for CASSLRGNYGYTF.

This clone was seen more than once but under ten times. V gene TRBV15 combines with J gene TRBJ1-2, with D maybe TRBD1 (5 bases). The germline CDR1 and CDR2 sequences are LNHNV and YYDKDF (reference sequence). The CDR3 runs to 13 residues. Trimming removed 7 bases at V and 4 bases at J, with 13 bases between. The CDR3: CATNSAGPYGYTF. The CDR3, as DNA: TGTGCCACCAACTCGGCAGGGCCCTATGGCTACACCTTC. Filled out from reference TRBV15 and TRBJ1-2, the complete variable domain reads DAMVIQNPRYQVTQFGKPVTLSCSQTLNHNVMYWYQQKSSQAPKLLFHYYDKDFNNEADTPDNFQSRRPNTSFCFLDIRSPGLGDTAMYLCATNSAGPYGYTFGSGTRLTVV.

The chain is built from TRBV28 and TRBJ1-5; D remains unclear. The CDR3 runs 14 residues. Germline values: CDR1 MDHEN, CDR2 SYDVKM. V was cut by 6 bases and J by 0 bases, with 9 bases left in between. CDR3 region: CASRPQDSNQPQHF. CDR3 nucleotide sequence: TGTGCCAGCAGACCCCAGGATAGCAATCAGCCCCAGCATTTT.

The V gene is TRBV4-2, the J gene TRBJ2-7, with unresolved D. The germline V gene encodes CDR1 LGHNA and CDR2 YNFKEQ. This CDR3 is 17 amino acids long. V was clipped by 0 bases and J by 2 bases, with 17 bases between them. CDR3 protein: CASSQEILRDLAYEQYF. The CDR3 DNA is TGTGCCAGCAGCCAAGAAATTTTAAGAGACTTAGCCTACGAGCAGTACTTC.

This clone was observed a few times. The V call is TRBV27, the J call TRBJ1-1, with D unclear. Germline CDR1 reads MNHEY; CDR2 reads SMNVEV (reference sequence). The CDR3 runs to 14 residues. The V and J ends lost 8 bases and 4 bases respectively, with 17 bases between them. The CDR3 sequence: CASFQTKYSTEAFF. As DNA, the CDR3 is TGTGCCAGCTTTCAGACAAAATATTCCACTGAAGCTTTCTTT.

This clone has a handful of counts. The V call is TRBV5-6, the J call TRBJ2-5, with TRBD2 matching 8 bases. The CDR3 totals 14 residues. In germline, CDR1 is SGHDT, CDR2 YYEEEE. Unmatched junction bases numbered 2, after V lost 0 bases and J lost 4 bases. CDR3 residues: CASSLAGGRETQYF. CDR3 coding DNA: TGTGCCAGCAGCTTGGCGGGGGGGCGAGAGACCCAGTACTTC.

The genes are TRBV11-2 and TRBJ1-1; TRBD1 matches at 8 bases. The V gene end was trimmed by 4 bases and the J gene end by 7 bases; junction bases not matched to a gene: 2. Germline values: CDR1 SGHAT, CDR2 FQNNGV. The CDR3 totals 12 residues. The DNA of the CDR3 is TGTGCCAGCAGCTACGGACAGGGTGAAGCTTTCTTT. Amino acids: CASSYGQGEAFF.

The chain has TRBV15 and TRBJ2-1, with 7 bases matching TRBD2. The V gene's germline CDR1 is LNHNV and CDR2 YYDKDF (reference sequence). Trimming cost V 4 bases and J 6 bases; bases outside gene matches: 3. The CDR3 has 13 residues. The CDR3 DNA reads as TGTGCCACCAGCATAGGACTAGGCAATGAGCAGTTCTTC. Amino acids: CATSIGLGNEQFF.

This clone has ten or more counts. The chain uses TRBV6-1 and TRBJ2-3; 8 nucleotides line up with TRBD2. This CDR3 is 15 amino acids long. The germline V gene encodes CDR1 MNHNS and CDR2 SASEGT. V gave up 1 base and J gave up 4 bases; unmatched junction bases: 4. This CDR3 reads CASSEVSGGPDTQYF. CDR3 sequence (DNA): TGTGCCAGCAGTGAAGTGTCGGGGGGGCCAGATACGCAGTATTTT.

This clone was seen more than once but under ten times. This chain joins TRBV30 and TRBJ1-2; D may be TRBD1 (5 bases). CDR3 length: 15 amino acids. Per the germline V gene, CDR1 is GTSNPN and CDR2 is SVGIG (reference sequence). Trimming removed 0 bases at V and 6 bases at J, with 17 bases between. CDR3 in amino acids: CAWSVRSQGGDGYTF. The CDR3 DNA follows: TGTGCCTGGAGTGTGCGATCTCAGGGTGGAGATGGCTACACCTTC.